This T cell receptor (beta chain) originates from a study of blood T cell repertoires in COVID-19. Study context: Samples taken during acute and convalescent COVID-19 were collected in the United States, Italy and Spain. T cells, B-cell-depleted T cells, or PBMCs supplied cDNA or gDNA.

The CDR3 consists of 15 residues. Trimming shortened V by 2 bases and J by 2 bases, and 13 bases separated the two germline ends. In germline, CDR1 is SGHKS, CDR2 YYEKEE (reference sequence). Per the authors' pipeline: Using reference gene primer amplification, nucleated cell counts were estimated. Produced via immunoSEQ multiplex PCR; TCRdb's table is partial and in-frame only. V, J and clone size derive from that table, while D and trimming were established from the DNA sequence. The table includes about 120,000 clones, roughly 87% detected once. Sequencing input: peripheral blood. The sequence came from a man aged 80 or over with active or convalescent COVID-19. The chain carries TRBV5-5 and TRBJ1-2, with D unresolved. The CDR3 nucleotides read TGTGCCAGCAGCTTTTCCGGAGCACACAACTATGGCTACACCTTC. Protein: CASSFSGAHNYGYTF.